The 2 T cell receptor beta chains given below trace back to one sample, sequenced in a study of blood T cell repertoires in COVID-19 (TCRdb year 2020). The library was built by means of the immunoSEQ multiplex PCR assay. TCRdb took over this immuneACCESS table, retaining in-frame rearrangements with V and J assigned. Such tables are incomplete; in checked studies, under half of the missing clones stem from an unresolved V gene, and the remainder is unexplained. The sample has about 98,000 clones on record, roughly 92% of them singletons. 1.5% to 2.5% of the sample is in the top ten clones. Material for sequencing was peripheral blood. These TCRs come from a woman between 45 and 65 years old with COVID-19, enrolled during active disease.

CDR3: CASSLLRGYEQYF. For the CDR3, the DNA is TGTGCCAGCAGTCTCCTTAGGGGGTACGAGCAGTACTTC. The chain is built from TRBV27 and TRBJ2-7, with a tentative D call TRBD1 (6 bases). The CDR3 is 13 residues long. The germline V and J ends were trimmed by 5 bases and 4 bases, with 12 bases remaining between them. Per germline, CDR1 MNHEY and CDR2 SMNVEV (reference sequence).

The chain uses TRBV19 and TRBJ1-3, with 11 positions matching TRBD1. Germline values: CDR1 LNHDA, CDR2 SQIVND (reference sequence). This CDR3 is built from 14 residues. V lost 3 bases and J lost 7; bases outside the gene matches: 2. The CDR3 protein is CASSIGTGGNTIYF. CDR3 coding DNA: TGTGCCAGTAGTATCGGGACAGGGGGGAACACCATATATTTT. The full variable domain, with the rest looked up from reference TRBV19 and TRBJ1-3, is DGGITQSPKYLFRKEGQNVTLSCEQNLNHDAMYWYRQDPGQGLRLIYYSQIVNDFQKGDIAEGYSVSREKKESFPLTVTSAQKNPTAFYLCASSIGTGGNTIYFGEGSWLTVV.